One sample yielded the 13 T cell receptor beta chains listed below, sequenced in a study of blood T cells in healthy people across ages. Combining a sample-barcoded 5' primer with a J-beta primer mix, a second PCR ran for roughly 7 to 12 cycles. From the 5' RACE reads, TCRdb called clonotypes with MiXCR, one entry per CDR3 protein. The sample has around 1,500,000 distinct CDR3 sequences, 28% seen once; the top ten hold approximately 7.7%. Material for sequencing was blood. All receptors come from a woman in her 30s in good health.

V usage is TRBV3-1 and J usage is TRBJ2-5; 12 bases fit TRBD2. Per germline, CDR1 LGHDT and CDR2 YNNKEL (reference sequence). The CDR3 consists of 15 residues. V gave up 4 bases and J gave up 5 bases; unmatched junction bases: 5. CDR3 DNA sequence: TGTGCCAGCAGCCCCGGACTAGCGGGGTGGGAGACCCAGTACTTC. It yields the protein CASSPGLAGWETQYF.

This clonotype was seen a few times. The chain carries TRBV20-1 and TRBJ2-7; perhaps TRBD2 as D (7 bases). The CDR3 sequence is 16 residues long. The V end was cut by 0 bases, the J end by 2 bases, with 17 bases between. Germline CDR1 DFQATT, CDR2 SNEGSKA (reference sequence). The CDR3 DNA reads TGCAGTGCTAGAGACCGGGGGGCGGGGTGGGCCTACGAGCAGTACTTC. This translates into CSARDRGAGWAYEQYF.

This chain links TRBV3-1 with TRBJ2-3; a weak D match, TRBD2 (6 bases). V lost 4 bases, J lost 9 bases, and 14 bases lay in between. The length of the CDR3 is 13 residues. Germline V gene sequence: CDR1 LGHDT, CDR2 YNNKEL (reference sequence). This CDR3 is CASSRWEAPTQYF. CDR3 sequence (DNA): TGTGCCAGCAGCCGCTGGGAGGCGCCGACGCAGTATTTT.

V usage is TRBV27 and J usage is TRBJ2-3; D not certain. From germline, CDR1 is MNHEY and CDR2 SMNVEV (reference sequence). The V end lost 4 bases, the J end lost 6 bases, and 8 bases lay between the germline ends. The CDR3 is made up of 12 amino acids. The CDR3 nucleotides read TGTGCCAGCAGTTCCAACTATGATACGCAGTATTTT. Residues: CASSSNYDTQYF.

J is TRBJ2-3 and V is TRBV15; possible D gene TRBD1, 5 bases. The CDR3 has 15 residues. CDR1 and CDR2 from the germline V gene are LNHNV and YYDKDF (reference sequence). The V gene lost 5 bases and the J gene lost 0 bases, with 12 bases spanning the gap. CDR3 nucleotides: TGTGCCACCAGCGGCCGACAGTCTAGCACAGATACGCAGTATTTT. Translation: CATSGRQSSTDTQYF.

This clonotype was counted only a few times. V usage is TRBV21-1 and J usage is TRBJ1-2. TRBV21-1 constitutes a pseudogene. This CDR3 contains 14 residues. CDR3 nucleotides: TGTGCCAGCAGCACCGAAGGGTGCAACTATGGCTACACCTTC. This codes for CASSTEGCNYGYTF.

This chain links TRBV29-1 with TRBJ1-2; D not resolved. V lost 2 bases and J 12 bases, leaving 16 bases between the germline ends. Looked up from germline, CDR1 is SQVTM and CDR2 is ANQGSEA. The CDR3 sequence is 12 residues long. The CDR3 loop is CSVEMNGRSNTF. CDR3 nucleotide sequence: TGCAGCGTTGAAATGAACGGGAGGAGTAACACCTTC.

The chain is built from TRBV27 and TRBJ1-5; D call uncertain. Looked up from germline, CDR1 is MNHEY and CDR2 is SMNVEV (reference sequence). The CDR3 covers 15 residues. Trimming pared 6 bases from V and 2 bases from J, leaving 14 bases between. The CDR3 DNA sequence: TGTGCCAGCAGCTTAGAGGAGGAGGGCAATCAGCCCCAGCATTTT. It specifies CASSLEEEGNQPQHF.

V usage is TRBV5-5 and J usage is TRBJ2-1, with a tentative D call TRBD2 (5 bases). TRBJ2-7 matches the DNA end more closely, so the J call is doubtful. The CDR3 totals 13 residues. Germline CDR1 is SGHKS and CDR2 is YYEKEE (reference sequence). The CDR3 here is CASSPRGEDEQYF. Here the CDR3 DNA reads TGTGCCAGCAGCCCCCGGGGAGAAGATGAGCAGTACTTC.

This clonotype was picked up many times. The CDR3 nucleotides are TGTGCCAGCAGCCACTCCTGGGGGACAGGGAGGTTCTACGAGCAGTACTTC. Protein sequence: CASSHSWGTGRFYEQYF. V usage is TRBV3-1 and J usage is TRBJ2-7; TRBD1 matches at 9 bases. The germline CDR1 and CDR2 sequences are LGHDT and YNNKEL (reference sequence). CDR3 length: 17 residues. J gave up 3 bases and V 3 bases, and 12 bases lay outside the gene matches.

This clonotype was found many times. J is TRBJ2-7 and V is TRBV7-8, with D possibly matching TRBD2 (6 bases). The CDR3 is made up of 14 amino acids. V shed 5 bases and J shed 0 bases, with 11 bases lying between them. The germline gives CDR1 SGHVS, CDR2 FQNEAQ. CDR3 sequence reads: CASSRGSSSYEQYF. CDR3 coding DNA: TGTGCCAGCAGCCGGGGGTCTAGCTCCTACGAGCAGTACTTC.

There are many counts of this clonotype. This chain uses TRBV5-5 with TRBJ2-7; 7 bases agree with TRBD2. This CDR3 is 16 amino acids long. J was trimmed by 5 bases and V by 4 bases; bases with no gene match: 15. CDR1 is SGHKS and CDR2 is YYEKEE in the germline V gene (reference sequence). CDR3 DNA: TGTGCCAGCAGCAACCGGGACTATCAAAGAGGCCACGAGCAGTACTTC. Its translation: CASSNRDYQRGHEQYF.

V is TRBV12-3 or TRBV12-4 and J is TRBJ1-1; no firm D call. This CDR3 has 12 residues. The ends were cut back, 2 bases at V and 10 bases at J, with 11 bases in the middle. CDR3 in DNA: TGTGCCAGCAGTTTATTGGACTTAACAGCTTTCTTT. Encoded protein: CASSLLDLTAFF.